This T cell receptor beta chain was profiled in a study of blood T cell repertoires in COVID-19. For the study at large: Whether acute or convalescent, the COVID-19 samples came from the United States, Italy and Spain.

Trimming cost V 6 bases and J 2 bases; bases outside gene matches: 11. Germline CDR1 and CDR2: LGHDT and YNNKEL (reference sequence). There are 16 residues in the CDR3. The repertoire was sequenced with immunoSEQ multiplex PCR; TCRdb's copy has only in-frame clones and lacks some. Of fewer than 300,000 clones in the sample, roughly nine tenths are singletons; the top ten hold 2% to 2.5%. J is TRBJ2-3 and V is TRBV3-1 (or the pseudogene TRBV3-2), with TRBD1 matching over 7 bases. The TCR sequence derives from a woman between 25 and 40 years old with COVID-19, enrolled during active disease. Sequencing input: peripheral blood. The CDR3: CASSFTGTASTDTQYF. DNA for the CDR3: TGTGCCAGCAGTTTCACCGGGACAGCATCCACAGATACGCAGTATTTT.